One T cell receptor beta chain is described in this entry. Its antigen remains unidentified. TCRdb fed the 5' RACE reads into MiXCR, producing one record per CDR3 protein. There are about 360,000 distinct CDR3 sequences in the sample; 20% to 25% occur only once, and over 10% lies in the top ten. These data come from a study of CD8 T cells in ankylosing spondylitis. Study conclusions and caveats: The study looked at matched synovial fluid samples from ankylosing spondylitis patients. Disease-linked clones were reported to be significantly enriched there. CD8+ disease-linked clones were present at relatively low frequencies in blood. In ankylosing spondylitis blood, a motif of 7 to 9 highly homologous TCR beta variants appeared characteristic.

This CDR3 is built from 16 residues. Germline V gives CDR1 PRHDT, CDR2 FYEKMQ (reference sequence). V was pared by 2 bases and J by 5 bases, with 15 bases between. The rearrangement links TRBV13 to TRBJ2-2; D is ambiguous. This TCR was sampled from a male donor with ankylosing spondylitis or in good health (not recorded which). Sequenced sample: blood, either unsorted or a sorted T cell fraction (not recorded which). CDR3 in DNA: TGTGCCAGCAGCTTAAATCTAGACACCAGAACCGGGGAGCTGTTTTTT. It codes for CASSLNLDTRTGELFF.